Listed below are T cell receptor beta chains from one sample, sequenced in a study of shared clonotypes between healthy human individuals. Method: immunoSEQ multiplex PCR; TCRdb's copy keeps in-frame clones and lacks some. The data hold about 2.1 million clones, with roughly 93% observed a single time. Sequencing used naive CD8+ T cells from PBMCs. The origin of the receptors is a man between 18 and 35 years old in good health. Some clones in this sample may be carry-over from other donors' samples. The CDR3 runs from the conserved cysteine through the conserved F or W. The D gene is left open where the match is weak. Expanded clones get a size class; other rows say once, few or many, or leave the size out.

TGTGCCAGCAGTGGAGGGACTTCTGAAGCTTTCTTT,CASSGGTSEAFF,-,TRBJ1-1,TRBV6-5,-
TGTGCCAGCAGCTTCACAGGCGATAACTATGGCTACACCTTC,CASSFTGDNYGYTF,-,TRBJ1-2,TRBV13,-
TGTGCCAGCAGCGTAGATCTAGGGGCTGGAAACACCATATATTTT,CASSVDLGAGNTIYF,-,TRBJ1-3,TRBV9,-
TGCGCCAGCAGTCATGTCCGGAGGGACGTTAGCAATCAGCCCCAGCATTTT,CASSHVRRDVSNQPQHF,-,TRBJ1-5,TRBV23-1,-
TGTGCCAGCAGCCAAGACCGTATCGCAGGGACCACTGAAGCTTTCTTT,CASSQDRIAGTTEAFF,-,TRBJ1-1,TRBV14,-
TGTGCCAGCAGCCAGGATTTACTCAATGAGCAGTTCTTC,CASSQDLLNEQFF,-,TRBJ2-1,TRBV4-2,-
TGTGCCAGCAGTTTACGGGACGGCACAGATACGCAGTATTTT,CASSLRDGTDTQYF,-,TRBJ2-3,TRBV27,-
TGTGCCAGCAGTTTTGGGTCAAGCAATCAGCCCCAGCATTTT,CASSFGSSNQPQHF,once,TRBJ1-5,TRBV28,-
TGTGCCAGCAGCCCCCCGGCCGGCCCGTTGACAGATACGCAGTATTTT,CASSPPAGPLTDTQYF,-,TRBJ2-3,TRBV9,-
TGTGCCAGCAGTCCCTTACTCGGGAGCAATCAGCCCCAGCATTTT,CASSPLLGSNQPQHF,-,TRBJ1-5,TRBV27,-
TGTGCCAGCAGCTGGGGTGGTGGCGGGAGAGATACGCAGTATTTT,CASSWGGGGRDTQYF,-,TRBJ2-3,TRBV5-6,TRBD2
TGTGCCAGTAAAATGGGACGGAGCCGGGGGGCCGGGGAGCTGTTTTTT,CASKMGRSRGAGELFF,-,TRBJ2-2,TRBV19,TRBD2
TGTGCCAGCAGTTTATTCGCTAGCGGCAATGAGCAGTTCTTC,CASSLFASGNEQFF,-,TRBJ2-1,TRBV27,TRBD2
TGTGCCAGCAGCGTAGGGACTAGCGGAACCTACGAGCAGTACTTC,CASSVGTSGTYEQYF,-,TRBJ2-7,TRBV9,TRBD2
TGTGCCAGCAGTTTATTGAAAGGGGGCGATGGCTACACCTTC,CASSLLKGGDGYTF,-,TRBJ1-2,TRBV27,TRBD1
TGTGCCAGCAACTACGGGGACACCGGGGAGCTGTTTTTT,CASNYGDTGELFF,once,TRBJ2-2,TRBV27,-
TGTGCCACCAGCAGAGCTAGCGGGAGCTATGAGCAGTTCTTC,CATSRASGSYEQFF,-,TRBJ2-1,TRBV15,TRBD2